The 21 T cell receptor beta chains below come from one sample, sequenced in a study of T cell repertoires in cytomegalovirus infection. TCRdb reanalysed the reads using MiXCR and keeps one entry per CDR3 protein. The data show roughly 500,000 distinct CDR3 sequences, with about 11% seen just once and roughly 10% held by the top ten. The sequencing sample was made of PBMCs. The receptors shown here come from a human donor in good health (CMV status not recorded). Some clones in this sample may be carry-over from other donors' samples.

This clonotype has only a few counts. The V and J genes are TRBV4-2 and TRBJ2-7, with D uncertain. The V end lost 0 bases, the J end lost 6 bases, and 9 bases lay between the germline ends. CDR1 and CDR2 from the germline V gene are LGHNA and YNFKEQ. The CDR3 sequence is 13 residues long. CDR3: CASSQDNTGEQYF. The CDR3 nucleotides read TGTGCCAGCAGCCAAGACAATACCGGCGAGCAGTACTTC.

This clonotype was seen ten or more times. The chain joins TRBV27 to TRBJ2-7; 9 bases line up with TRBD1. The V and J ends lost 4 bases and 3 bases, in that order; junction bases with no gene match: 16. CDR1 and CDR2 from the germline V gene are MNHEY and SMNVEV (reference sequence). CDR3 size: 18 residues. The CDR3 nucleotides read TGTGCCAGCAGTTGGGTCCCCCCCCGGGACAGGGAGGGCTACGAGCAGTACTTC. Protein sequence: CASSWVPPRDREGYEQYF.

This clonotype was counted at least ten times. The CDR3 protein is CATSIGGRTGELFF. The CDR3 nucleotides read TGTGCCACCAGCATCGGTGGGAGGACCGGGGAGCTGTTTTTT. The V gene is TRBV15, the J gene TRBJ2-2, with a weak D call TRBD2 (6 bases). This CDR3 region has 14 residues. Germline V gene sequence: CDR1 LNHNV, CDR2 YYDKDF (reference sequence). V was clipped by 4 bases and J by 5 bases, with 11 bases between them.

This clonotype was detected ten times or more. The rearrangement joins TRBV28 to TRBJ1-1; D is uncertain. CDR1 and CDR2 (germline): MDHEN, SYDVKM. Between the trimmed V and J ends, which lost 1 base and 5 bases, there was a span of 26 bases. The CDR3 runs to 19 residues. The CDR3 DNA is TGTGCCAGCAGTTTATTCGGCGCCAGGTTTATCGGTGATCGGACTGAAGCTTTCTTT. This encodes CASSLFGARFIGDRTEAFF.

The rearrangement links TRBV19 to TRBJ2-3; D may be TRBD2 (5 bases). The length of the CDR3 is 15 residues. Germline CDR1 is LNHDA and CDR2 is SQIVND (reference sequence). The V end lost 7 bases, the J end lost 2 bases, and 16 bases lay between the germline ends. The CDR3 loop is CASMKRAEITDTQYF. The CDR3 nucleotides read TGTGCCAGTATGAAGAGGGCGGAGATCACAGATACGCAGTATTTT.

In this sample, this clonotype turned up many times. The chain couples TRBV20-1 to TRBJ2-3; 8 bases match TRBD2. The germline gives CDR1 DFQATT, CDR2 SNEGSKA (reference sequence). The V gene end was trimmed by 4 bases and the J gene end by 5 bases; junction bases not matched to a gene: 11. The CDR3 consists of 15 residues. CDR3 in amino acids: CSATTSGSGRDTQYF. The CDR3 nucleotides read TGCAGTGCTACGACAAGCGGGAGCGGGAGAGATACGCAGTATTTT.

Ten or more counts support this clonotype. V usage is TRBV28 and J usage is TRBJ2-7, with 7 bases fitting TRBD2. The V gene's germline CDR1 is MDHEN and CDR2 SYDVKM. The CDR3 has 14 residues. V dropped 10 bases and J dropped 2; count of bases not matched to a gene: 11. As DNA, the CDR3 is TGTGCCACAAGCGGGGACCTTACAACCTACGAGCAGTACTTC. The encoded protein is CATSGDLTTYEQYF.

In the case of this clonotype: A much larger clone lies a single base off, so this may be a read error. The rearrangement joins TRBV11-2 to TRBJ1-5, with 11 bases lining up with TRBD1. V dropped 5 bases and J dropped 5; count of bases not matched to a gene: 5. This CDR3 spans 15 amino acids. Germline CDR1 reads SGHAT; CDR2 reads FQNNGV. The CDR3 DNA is TGTGCCAGCAGCAGGACAGGGGGCCTCTATCAGCCCCAGCATTTT. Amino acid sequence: CASSRTGGLYQPQHF. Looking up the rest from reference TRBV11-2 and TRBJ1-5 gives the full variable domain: EAGVAQSPRYKIIEKRQSVAFWCNPISGHATLYWYQQILGQGPKLLIQFQNNGVVDDSQLPKDRFSAERLKGVDSTLKIQPAKLEDSAVYLCASSRTGGLYQPQHFGDGTRLSIL.

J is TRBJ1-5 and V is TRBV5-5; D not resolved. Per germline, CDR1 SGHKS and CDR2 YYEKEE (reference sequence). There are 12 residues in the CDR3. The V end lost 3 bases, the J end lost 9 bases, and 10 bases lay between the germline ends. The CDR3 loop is CASSSGQSPQHF. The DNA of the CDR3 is TGTGCCAGCAGCTCAGGCCAGTCGCCCCAGCATTTT. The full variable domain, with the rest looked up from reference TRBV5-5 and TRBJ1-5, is DAGVTQSPTHLIKTRGQQVTLRCSPISGHKSVSWYQQVLGQGPQFIFQYYEKEERGRGNFPDRFSARQFPNYSSELNVNALLLGDSALYLCASSSGQSPQHFGDGTRLSIL.

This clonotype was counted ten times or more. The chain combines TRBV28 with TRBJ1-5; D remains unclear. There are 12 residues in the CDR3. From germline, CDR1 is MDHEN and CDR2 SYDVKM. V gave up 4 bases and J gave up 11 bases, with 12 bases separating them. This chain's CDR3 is CASSSPSRAQHF. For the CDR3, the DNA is TGTGCCAGCAGTTCACCATCGCGAGCCCAGCATTTT.

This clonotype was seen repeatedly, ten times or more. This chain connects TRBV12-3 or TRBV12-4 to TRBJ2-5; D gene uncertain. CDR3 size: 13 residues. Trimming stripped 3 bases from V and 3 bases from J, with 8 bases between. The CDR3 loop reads CASSFVRKETQYF. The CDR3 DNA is TGTGCCAGCAGTTTCGTCCGGAAAGAGACCCAGTACTTC.

CDR3 sequence reads: CASSLTGSSTGNTIYF. The CDR3 nucleotides read TGTGCCAGCAGTTTGACAGGATCATCAACTGGAAACACCATATATTTT. The chain carries TRBV28 and TRBJ1-3; tentatively, D is TRBD1 (6 bases). The V gene lost 3 bases and the J gene lost 2 bases, with 14 bases spanning the gap. Germline V gene sequence: CDR1 MDHEN, CDR2 SYDVKM. This CDR3 is built from 16 residues.

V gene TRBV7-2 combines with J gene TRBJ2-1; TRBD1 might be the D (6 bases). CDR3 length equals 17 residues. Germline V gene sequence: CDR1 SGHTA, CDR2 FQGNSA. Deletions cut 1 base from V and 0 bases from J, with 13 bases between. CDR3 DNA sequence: TGTGCCAGCAGCTTAGACCACAGGGTAAGCTCCTACAATGAGCAGTTCTTC. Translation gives CASSLDHRVSSYNEQFF. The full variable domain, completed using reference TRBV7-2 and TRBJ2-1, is GAGVSQSPSNKVTEKGKDVELRCDPISGHTALYWYRQSLGQGLEFLIYFQGNSAPDKSGLPSDRFSAERTGGSVSTLTIQRTQQEDSAVYLCASSLDHRVSSYNEQFFGPGTRLTVL.

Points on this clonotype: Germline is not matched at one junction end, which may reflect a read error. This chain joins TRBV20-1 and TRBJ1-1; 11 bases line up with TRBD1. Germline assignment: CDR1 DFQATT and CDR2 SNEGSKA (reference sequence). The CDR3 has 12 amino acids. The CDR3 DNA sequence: TGCAGTGCTGGGACAGGGGGAACTGAAGCTTCCTTT. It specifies CSAGTGGTEASF.

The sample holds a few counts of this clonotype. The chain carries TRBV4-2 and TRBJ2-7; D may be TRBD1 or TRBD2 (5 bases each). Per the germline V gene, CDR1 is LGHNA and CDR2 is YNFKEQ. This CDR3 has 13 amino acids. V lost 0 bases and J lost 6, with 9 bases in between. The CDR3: CASSQDTRGEQYF. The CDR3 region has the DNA TGTGCCAGCAGCCAAGATACTAGGGGCGAGCAGTACTTC.

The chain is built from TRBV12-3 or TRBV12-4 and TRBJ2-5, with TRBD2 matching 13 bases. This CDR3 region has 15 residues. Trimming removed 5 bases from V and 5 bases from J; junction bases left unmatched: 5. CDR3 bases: TGTGCCAGCAGTAAGGGACTAGCGGGGACGGAGACCCAGTACTTC. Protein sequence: CASSKGLAGTETQYF.

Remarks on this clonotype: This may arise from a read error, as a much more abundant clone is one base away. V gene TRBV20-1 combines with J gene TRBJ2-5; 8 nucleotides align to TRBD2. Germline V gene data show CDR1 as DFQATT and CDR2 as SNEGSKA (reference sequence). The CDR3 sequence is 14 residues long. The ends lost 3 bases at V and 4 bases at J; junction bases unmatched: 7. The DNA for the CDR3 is TGCAGTGCTAGCCGAGCGGGGGTGAGAGAGACCCAGTACTTC. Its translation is CSASRAGVRETQYF.

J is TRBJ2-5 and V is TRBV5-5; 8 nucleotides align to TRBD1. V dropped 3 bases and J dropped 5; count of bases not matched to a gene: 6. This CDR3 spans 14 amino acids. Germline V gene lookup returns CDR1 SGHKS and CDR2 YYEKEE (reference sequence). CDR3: CASSSPGQAETQYF. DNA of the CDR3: TGTGCCAGCAGCTCTCCGGGACAGGCCGAGACCCAGTACTTC. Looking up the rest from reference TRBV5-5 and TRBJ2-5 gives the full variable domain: DAGVTQSPTHLIKTRGQQVTLRCSPISGHKSVSWYQQVLGQGPQFIFQYYEKEERGRGNFPDRFSARQFPNYSSELNVNALLLGDSALYLCASSSPGQAETQYFGPGTRLLVL.

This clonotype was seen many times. Written as DNA, the CDR3 is TGTGCCAGCAGCCCCCAGGGGGGCAATGAGCAGTTCTTC. It encodes CASSPQGGNEQFF. V gene TRBV7-2 combines with J gene TRBJ2-1; tentatively, D is TRBD1 (7 bases). The CDR3 totals 13 residues. Trimming stripped 5 bases from V and 6 bases from J, with 11 bases between. Germline lookup yields CDR1 SGHTA and CDR2 FQGNSA.

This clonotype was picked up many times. The CDR3 spells CASSFPGQGNEKLFF. The CDR3 DNA reads TGTGCCAGCAGCTTTCCGGGACAGGGGAATGAAAAACTGTTTTTT. The gene calls are TRBV7-2 and TRBJ1-4; 10 bases are shared with TRBD1. Unmatched junction bases numbered 3, after V lost 3 bases and J lost 5 bases. This CDR3 spans 15 amino acids. Germline-derived CDR1 and CDR2 are SGHTA and FQGNSA.

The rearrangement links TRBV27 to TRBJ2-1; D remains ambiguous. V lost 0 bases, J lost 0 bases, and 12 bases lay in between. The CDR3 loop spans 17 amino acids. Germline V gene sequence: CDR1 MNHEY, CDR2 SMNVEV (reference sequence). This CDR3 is CASSLSAYVNSYNEQFF. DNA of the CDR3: TGTGCCAGCAGTTTATCGGCGTATGTGAACTCCTACAATGAGCAGTTCTTC.